The clone carrying this TCR beta chain turned up a few times. Its antigen is not known. The sample originates from a study of blood T cells in healthy people across ages. The overall study: Capture via template switching afforded approximately one barcoded beta molecule per two T cells.

Whole-study results and caveats: Naive CD4+ cell counts and diversity both ran higher in long-lived than in aged donors.

The second PCR ran about 6 to 12 cycles with a sample-barcoded 5' primer and J-beta primers. MiXCR, run by TCRdb on the 5' RACE reads, gives a single entry per CDR3 protein. The top ten hold about 11% of the sample, which has 1.5 million to 2 million distinct CDR3 sequences, roughly a third seen once. Germline V gene sequence: CDR1 DFQATT, CDR2 SNEGSKA (reference sequence). The CDR3 is made up of 13 amino acids. V was clipped by 3 bases and J by 7 bases, with 16 bases between them. All donors came from Russia, were Caucasian and healthy, and spanned ages roughly 6 to 95. There were at least 5 micrograms of total RNA extracted from every sample.

The sample comprised blood. The TCR originated in a woman younger than 45 in good health. The V call is TRBV20-1, the J call TRBJ2-7; D might be TRBD1 or TRBD2, each matching 5 bases. As DNA, the CDR3 is TGCAGTGCTAGTCCCGGGGCAGGGTATGAGCAGTACTTC. This codes for CSASPGAGYEQYF.